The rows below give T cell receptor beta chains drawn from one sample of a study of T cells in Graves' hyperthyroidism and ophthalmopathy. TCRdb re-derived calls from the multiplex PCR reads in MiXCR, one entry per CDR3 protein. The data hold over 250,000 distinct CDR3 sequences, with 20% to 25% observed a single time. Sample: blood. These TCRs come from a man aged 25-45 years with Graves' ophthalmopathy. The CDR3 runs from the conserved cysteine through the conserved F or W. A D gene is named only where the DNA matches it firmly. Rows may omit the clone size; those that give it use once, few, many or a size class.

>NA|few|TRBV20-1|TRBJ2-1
CSAIRGAGVTEQFF
TGCAGTGCCATCAGGGGGGCAGGGGTTACTGAGCAGTTCTTC
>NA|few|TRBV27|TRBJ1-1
CASSKNINLMGPEAFF
TGTGCCAGCAGTAAAAACATAAACCTAATGGGGCCTGAAGCTTTCTTT
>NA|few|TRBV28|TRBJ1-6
CASSPDGRSPLHF
TGTGCCAGCAGTCCGGACGGGCGGTCACCCCTCCACTTT
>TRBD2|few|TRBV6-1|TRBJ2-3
CASSDTPGAASGRPDTQYF
TGTGCCAGCAGTGATACCCCCGGGGCGGCTAGCGGGAGACCAGATACGCAGTATTTT
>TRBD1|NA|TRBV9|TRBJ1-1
CASSAYKTTGESRNTEAFF
TGTGCCAGCAGCGCGTATAAAACCACAGGGGAGTCAAGGAACACTGAAGCTTTCTTT
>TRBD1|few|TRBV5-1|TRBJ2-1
CASATGGNNEQFF
TGCGCCAGCGCGACAGGGGGAAACAATGAGCAGTTCTTC
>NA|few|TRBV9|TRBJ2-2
CASSVRSGNTGELFF
TGTGCCAGCAGCGTAAGGTCGGGGAACACCGGGGAGCTGTTTTTT
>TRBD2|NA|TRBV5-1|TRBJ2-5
CASSLYAGGQETHYF
TGCGCCAGCAGCTTGTATGCGGGAGGACAAGAGACCCACTACTTC
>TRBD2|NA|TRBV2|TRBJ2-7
CASSHSRLALTYEQYF
TGTGCCAGCAGTCATTCCAGACTAGCGTTAACCTACGAGCAGTACTTC
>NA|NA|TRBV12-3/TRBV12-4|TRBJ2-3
CASSFVDTQYF
TGTGCCAGCAGTTTCGTCGATACGCAGTATTTT
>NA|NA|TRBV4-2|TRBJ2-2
CASSQETFTGELFF
TGTGCCAGCAGCCAAGAGACATTCACCGGGGAGCTGTTTTTT
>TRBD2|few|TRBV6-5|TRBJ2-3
CASSYGGRRTDTQYF
TGTGCCAGCAGTTACGGCGGGAGGCGCACAGATACGCAGTATTTT
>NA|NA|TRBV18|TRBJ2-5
CASSPPPRETQYF
TGTGCCAGCTCACCACCGCCCCGAGAGACCCAGTACTTC
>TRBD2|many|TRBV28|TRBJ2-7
CASSETSGGNYEQYF
TGTGCCAGCAGTGAGACTAGCGGGGGGAATTACGAGCAGTACTTC
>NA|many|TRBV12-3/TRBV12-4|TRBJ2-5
CASSLSVGAETQYF
TGTGCCAGCAGTTTAAGTGTAGGCGCAGAGACCCAGTACTTC
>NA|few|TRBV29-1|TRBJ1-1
CSAGVRPNTEAFF
TGCAGCGCCGGGGTTCGACCTAACACTGAAGCTTTCTTT
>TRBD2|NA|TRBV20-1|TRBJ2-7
CSATSGTRRLEQYF
TGCAGTGCAACTAGCGGGACCAGGCGCCTCGAGCAGTACTTC
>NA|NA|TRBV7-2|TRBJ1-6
CASRTRAPVSPLHF
TGTGCCAGCAGAACCCGGGCCCCCGTTTCACCCCTCCACTTT
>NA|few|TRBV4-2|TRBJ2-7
CASSQEWGFPGAYEQYF
TGTGCCAGCAGCCAAGAGTGGGGCTTCCCAGGGGCGTACGAGCAGTACTTC
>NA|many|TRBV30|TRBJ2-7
CATRGRTYEQYF
TGTGCCACCAGGGGGAGGACCTACGAGCAGTACTTC
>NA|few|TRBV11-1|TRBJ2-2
CASSRVDGELFF
TGTGCCAGCAGCCGAGTTGACGGGGAGCTGTTTTTT
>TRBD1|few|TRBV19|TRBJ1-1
CASTPGAGGTEAFF
TGTGCCAGTACCCCGGGGGCAGGGGGGACTGAAGCTTTCTTT
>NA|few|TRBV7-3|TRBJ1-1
CASSTPSGKNTEAFF
TGTGCCAGCAGCACCCCTAGCGGGAAGAACACTGAAGCTTTCTTT
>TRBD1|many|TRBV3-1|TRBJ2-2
CASSQGRQGNTGELFF
TGTGCCAGCAGCCAAGGCCGACAGGGGAACACCGGGGAGCTGTTTTTT
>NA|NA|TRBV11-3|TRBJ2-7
CASSLGGSLYEQCF
TGTGCCAGCAGCTTAGGAGGGAGTCTCTACGAGCAGTGCTTC
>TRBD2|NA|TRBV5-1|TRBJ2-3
CASSLGTSSDTQYF
TGCGCCAGCAGCTTGGGGACTAGCTCAGATACGCAGTATTTT
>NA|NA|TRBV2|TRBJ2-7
CASSVDWKEREYF
TGTGCCAGCAGTGTTGATTGGAAGGAGAGAGAGTACTTC
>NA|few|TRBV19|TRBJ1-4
CASSDGVRLWDEKLFF
TGTGCCAGTAGCGACGGGGTTCGGCTGTGGGATGAAAAACTGTTTTTT
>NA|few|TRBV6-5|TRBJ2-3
CASSYSAEGTDTQYF
TGTGCCAGCAGTTACTCGGCAGAAGGCACAGATACGCAGTATTTT
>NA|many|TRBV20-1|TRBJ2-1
CSARVAYSRTDEQFF
TGCAGTGCTAGAGTCGCGTACTCTCGCACAGATGAGCAGTTCTTC
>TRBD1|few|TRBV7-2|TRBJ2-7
CASSFDRGREQYF
TGTGCCAGCAGTTTCGACAGGGGAAGAGAGCAGTACTTC
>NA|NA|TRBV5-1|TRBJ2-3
CASSFGQGTADTQYF
TGCGCCAGCAGCTTTGGGCAGGGGACCGCAGATACGCAGTATTTT
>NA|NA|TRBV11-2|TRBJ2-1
CASSLYGYNEQFF
TGTGCCAGCAGCTTATACGGATACAATGAGCAGTTCTTC
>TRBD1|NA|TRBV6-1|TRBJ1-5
CASSGETGNQPQHF
TGTGCCAGCAGTGGGGAGACAGGGAATCAGCCCCAGCATTTT
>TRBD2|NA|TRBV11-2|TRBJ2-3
CASSQTSGFTDTQYF
TGTGCCAGCAGCCAGACTAGCGGGTTCACAGATACGCAGTATTTT
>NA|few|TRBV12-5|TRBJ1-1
CASGLVNTAVNTEAFF
TGTGCTAGTGGTTTGGTAAACACAGCCGTGAACACTGAAGCTTTCTTT
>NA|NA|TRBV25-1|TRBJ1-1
CASSGAPLNRNTEAFF
TGTGCCAGCAGTGGCGCGCCCCTGAACCGTAACACTGAAGCTTTCTTT
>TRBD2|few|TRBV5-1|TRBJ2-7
CASSKNLAGGTSYEQYF
TGCGCCAGCAGCAAGAATCTAGCGGGAGGGACTTCCTACGAGCAGTACTTC
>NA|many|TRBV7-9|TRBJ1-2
CASSLARGANYGYTF
TGTGCCAGCAGCTTAGCGAGGGGAGCTAACTATGGCTACACCTTC
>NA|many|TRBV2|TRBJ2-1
CASSEIRLYNEQFF
TGTGCCAGCAGTGAAATACGGCTATACAATGAGCAGTTCTTC
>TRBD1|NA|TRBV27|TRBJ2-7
CASSKGLPGGNEQYF
TGTGCCAGCAGCAAGGGCCTCCCAGGGGGCAACGAGCAGTACTTC
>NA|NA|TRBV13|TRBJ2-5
CASSFSLKREETQYF
TGTGCCAGCAGCTTCTCCCTCAAGCGAGAAGAGACCCAGTACTTC
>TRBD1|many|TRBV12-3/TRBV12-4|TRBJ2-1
CASSWGQGRNEQFF
TGTGCCAGCAGCTGGGGACAGGGGCGCAATGAGCAGTTCTTC
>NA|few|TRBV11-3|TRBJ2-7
CASSKGSPGTHSYEQYF
TGTGCCAGCAGCAAGGGATCCCCCGGGACACACTCCTACGAGCAGTACTTC
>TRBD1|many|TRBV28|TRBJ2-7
CASSMAGTGGDEQYF
TGTGCCAGCAGCATGGCCGGGACAGGGGGCGACGAGCAGTACTTC
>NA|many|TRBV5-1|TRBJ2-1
CASSLRRGEQFF
TGCGCCAGCAGCTTGAGGCGGGGTGAGCAGTTCTTC
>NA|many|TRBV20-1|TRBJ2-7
CSARFGSGYEQYF
TGCAGTGCTAGATTCGGGAGTGGGTACGAGCAGTACTTC
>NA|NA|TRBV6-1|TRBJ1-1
CASSGTRQRSWDTEAFF
TGTGCCAGCAGTGGAACAAGACAGCGCTCATGGGACACTGAAGCTTTCTTT
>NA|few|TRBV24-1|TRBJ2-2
CATSEWGRGNTGELFF
TGTGCCACCAGTGAGTGGGGCAGGGGTAACACCGGGGAGCTGTTTTTT
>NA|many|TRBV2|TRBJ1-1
CASLVGLNREAFF
TGTGCCAGCCTCGTAGGCTTGAACAGGGAAGCTTTCTTT
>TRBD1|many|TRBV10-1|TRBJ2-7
CASSKGARYEQYF
TGCGCCAGCAGTAAGGGGGCGAGGTACGAGCAGTACTTC
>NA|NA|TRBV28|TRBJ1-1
CASSLVQSNTEAFF
TGTGCCAGCAGTTTAGTACAGTCGAACACTGAAGCTTTCTTT
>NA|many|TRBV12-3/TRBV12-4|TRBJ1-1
CASSLRGDGNTEAFF
TGTGCCAGCAGTTTAAGGGGGGACGGGAACACTGAAGCTTTCTTT